A single sample gave rise to the 14 T cell receptor beta chains below, sequenced in a study of blood T cell repertoires in COVID-19. Measured with immunoSEQ multiplex PCR; TCRdb has only the in-frame clones, and not every one. Of about 97,000 clones in the sample, about 85% were seen once. Sequenced sample: peripheral blood. The receptor set was obtained from a woman between 70 and 85 years old with active or convalescent COVID-19.

The chain carries TRBV7-8 and TRBJ1-1, with a tentative D call TRBD1 (5 bases). This CDR3 contains 13 residues. V dropped 5 bases and J dropped 6 bases, with 13 bases sitting between them. Germline-derived CDR1 and CDR2 are SGHVS and FQNEAQ. The DNA for the CDR3 is TGTGCCAGCAGCCAAGTTCAGGGCGCTGAAGCTTTCTTT. Amino acids: CASSQVQGAEAFF.

This chain links TRBV19 with TRBJ1-5, with 8 bases matching TRBD1. Germline values: CDR1 LNHDA, CDR2 SQIVND (reference sequence). V dropped 5 bases and J dropped 5; count of bases not matched to a gene: 14. The CDR3 is 17 amino acids. In DNA form, the CDR3 reads TGTGCCAGTAGTGAGTCCAGGGGGCTAAGGATGGATCAGCCCCAGCATTTT. Protein product: CASSESRGLRMDQPQHF.

The chain uses TRBV11-3 and TRBJ2-5, with TRBD1 as a possible D gene (6 bases). The V gene lost 1 base and the J gene lost 5 bases, with 26 bases spanning the gap. CDR1 and CDR2 (germline): SGHNT, YENEEA. The CDR3 extends over 19 amino acids. As DNA, the CDR3 is TGTGCCAGCAGCTTAGCCCTGGGACACTTATCGGGGAGCGTTGAGACCCAGTACTTC. Translation gives CASSLALGHLSGSVETQYF.

The CDR3 DNA is TGCGCCAGCACCTTTGACGGAGGCACTAATGAAAAACTGTTTTTT. It specifies CASTFDGGTNEKLFF. This chain joins TRBV5-1 and TRBJ1-4; D is undetermined. Germline CDR1 SGHRS, CDR2 YFSETQ. Trimming took 6 bases from V and 2 from J, leaving 14 bases between them. The CDR3 has 15 amino acids.

V usage is TRBV6-4 and J usage is TRBJ2-7, with 9 bases lining up with TRBD2. CDR1 is MRHNA, CDR2 SNTAGT, per germline. The length of the CDR3 is 13 residues. V lost 10 bases and J lost 6; bases outside the gene matches: 10. In DNA, the CDR3 is TGTGCCACCCTTTTCTGCGGGGGGGGCGAGCAGTACTTC. Translated, it gives CATLFCGGGEQYF.

This chain connects TRBV7-2 to TRBJ1-2; D is ambiguous. V was trimmed by 4 bases and J by 4 bases, leaving 16 bases between them. The CDR3 consists of 15 residues. The germline CDR1 and CDR2 sequences are SGHTA and FQGNSA. CDR3 nucleotides: TGTGCCAGCAGCTCAGGAAACAGTGATTTCTATGGCTACACCTTC. It encodes CASSSGNSDFYGYTF.

The chain combines TRBV4-3 with TRBJ1-5, with D unclear. The germline V gene has CDR1 LGHNA and CDR2 YSLEER. The V end lost 0 bases, the J end lost 0 bases, and 6 bases lay between the germline ends. The CDR3 contains 15 residues. As DNA, the CDR3 is TGCGCCAGCAGCCAAGATGAGGGTAGCAATCAGCCCCAGCATTTT. Amino acids: CASSQDEGSNQPQHF.

The gene calls are TRBV18 and TRBJ1-2; D gene ambiguous. Germline assignment: CDR1 KGHSH and CDR2 LQKENI. The CDR3 extends over 15 amino acids. The ends were cut back, 3 bases at V and 4 bases at J, with 15 bases in the middle. The CDR3 region is CASSPTSGGPYGYTF. CDR3 nucleotide sequence: TGTGCCAGCTCACCGACCTCCGGCGGGCCCTATGGCTACACCTTC.

The J gene is TRBJ2-5, the V gene TRBV18, with 8 positions matching TRBD2. CDR1 KGHSH and CDR2 LQKENI come from the germline V gene. J was trimmed by 3 bases and V by 0 bases; bases with no gene match: 3. CDR3 length: 15 amino acids. The CDR3 sequence is CASSPPSSGKETQYF. CDR3 coding DNA: TGTGCCAGCTCACCACCGAGTAGCGGGAAAGAGACCCAGTACTTC.

The rearrangement links TRBV4-2 to TRBJ1-4, with D perhaps matching TRBD1 (6 bases). V was shortened by 4 bases and J by 4 bases, with 16 bases between the two germline ends. Germline V CDR1 and CDR2: LGHNA, YNFKEQ. The CDR3 totals 16 residues. In DNA form, the CDR3 reads TGTGCCAGCAGCCTTCATCCGACAGGCAGTAATGAAAAACTGTTTTTT. Protein sequence: CASSLHPTGSNEKLFF.

This chain connects TRBV6-5 to TRBJ2-1; 15 bases agree with TRBD2. CDR3 length equals 15 residues. From germline, CDR1 is MNHEY and CDR2 SVGAGI. V dropped 4 bases and J dropped 7; count of bases not matched to a gene: 2. The CDR3 region is CASSSGLAGGNEQFF. DNA of the CDR3: TGTGCCAGCAGTTCGGGACTAGCGGGGGGAAATGAGCAGTTCTTC.

The rearrangement uses TRBV3-1 (or the pseudogene TRBV3-2) and TRBJ1-1; 8 bases match TRBD1. The CDR3 consists of 15 residues. Germline CDR1 LGHDT, CDR2 YNNKEL (reference sequence). J was trimmed by 4 bases and V by 2 bases; bases with no gene match: 6. The CDR3 DNA follows: TGTGCCAGCAGCCAACAAAACAGGGGGGCCACTGAAGCTTTCTTT. Translating it yields CASSQQNRGATEAFF.

The J gene is TRBJ1-4, the V gene TRBV6-5; D possibly corresponds to TRBD1 (5 bases). CDR3 length: 15 residues. The ends were cut back, 6 bases at V and 0 bases at J, with 11 bases in the middle. From germline, CDR1 is MNHEY and CDR2 SVGAGI. In DNA form, the CDR3 reads TGTGCCAGCAGACGTACGACAGCAACTAATGAAAAACTGTTTTTT. Translation gives CASRRTTATNEKLFF.

The gene calls are TRBV2 and TRBJ1-5, with a weak D call TRBD1 (5 bases). CDR1 is SNHLY, CDR2 FYNNEI, per germline. This CDR3 has 14 amino acids. The V gene lost 4 bases and the J gene lost 4 bases, with 11 bases spanning the gap. In nucleotides, the CDR3 is TGTGCCAGCAGTGGGGAGGCAGGGAATCAGCCCCAGCATTTT. This encodes CASSGEAGNQPQHF. Using reference TRBV2 and TRBJ1-5 for the parts outside the CDR3, the full variable domain is EPEVTQTPSHQVTQMGQEVILRCVPISNHLYFYWYRQILGQKVEFLVSFYNNEISEKSEIFDDQFSVERPDGSNFTLKIRSTKLEDSAMYFCASSGEAGNQPQHFGDGTRLSIL.